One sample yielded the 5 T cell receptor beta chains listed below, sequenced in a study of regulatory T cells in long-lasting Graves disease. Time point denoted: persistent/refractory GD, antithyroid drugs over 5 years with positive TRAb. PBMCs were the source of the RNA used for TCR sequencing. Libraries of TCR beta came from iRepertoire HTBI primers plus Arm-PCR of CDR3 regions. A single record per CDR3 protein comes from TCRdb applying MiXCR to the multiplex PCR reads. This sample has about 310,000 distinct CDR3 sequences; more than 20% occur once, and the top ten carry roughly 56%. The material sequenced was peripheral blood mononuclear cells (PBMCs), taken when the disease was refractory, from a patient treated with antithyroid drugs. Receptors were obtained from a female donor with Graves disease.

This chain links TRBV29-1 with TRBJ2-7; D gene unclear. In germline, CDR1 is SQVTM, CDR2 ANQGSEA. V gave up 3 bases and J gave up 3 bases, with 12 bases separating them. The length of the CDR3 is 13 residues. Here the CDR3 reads CSVELQPDYEQYF. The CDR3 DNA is TGCAGCGTTGAGTTACAGCCAGACTACGAGCAGTACTTC.

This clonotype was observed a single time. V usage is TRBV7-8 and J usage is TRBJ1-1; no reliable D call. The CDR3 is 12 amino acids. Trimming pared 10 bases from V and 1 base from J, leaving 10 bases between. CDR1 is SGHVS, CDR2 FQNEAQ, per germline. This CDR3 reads CATGLGNTEAFF. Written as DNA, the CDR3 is TGTGCCACCGGATTGGGGAACACTGAAGCTTTCTTT.

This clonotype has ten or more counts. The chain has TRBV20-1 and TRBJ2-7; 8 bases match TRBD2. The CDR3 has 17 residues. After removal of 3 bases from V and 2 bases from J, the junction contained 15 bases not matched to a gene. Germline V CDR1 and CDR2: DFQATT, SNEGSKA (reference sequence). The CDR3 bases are TGCAGTGCTAGCACCACGAGCCTAGCGGGTCGAACCTACGAGCAGTACTTC. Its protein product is CSASTTSLAGRTYEQYF.

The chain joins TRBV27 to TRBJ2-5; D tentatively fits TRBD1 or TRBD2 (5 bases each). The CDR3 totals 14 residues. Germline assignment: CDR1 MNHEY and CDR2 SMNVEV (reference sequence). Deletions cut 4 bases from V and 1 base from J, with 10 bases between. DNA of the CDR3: TGTGCCAGCAGTTCGTGGGGGACCCAAGAGACCCAGTACTTC. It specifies CASSSWGTQETQYF.

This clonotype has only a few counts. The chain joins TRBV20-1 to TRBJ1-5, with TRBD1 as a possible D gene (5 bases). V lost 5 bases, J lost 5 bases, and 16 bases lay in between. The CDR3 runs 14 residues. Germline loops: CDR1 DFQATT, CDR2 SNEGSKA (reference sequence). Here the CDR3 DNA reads TGCAGTGCTGCATCCGGGACCCAGGATCAGCCCCAGCATTTT. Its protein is CSAASGTQDQPQHF.